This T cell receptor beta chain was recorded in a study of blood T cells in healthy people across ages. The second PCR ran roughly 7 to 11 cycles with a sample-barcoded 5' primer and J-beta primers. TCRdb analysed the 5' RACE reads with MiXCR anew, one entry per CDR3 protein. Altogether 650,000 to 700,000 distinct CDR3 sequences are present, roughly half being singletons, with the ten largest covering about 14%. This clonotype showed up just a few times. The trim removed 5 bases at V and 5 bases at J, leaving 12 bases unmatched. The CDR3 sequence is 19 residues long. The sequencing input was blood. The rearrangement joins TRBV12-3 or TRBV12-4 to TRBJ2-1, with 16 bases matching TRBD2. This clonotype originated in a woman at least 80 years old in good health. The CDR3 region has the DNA TGTGCCAGCAGTCCACAGACAGGGACTAGCGGGGGGGCAAACAATGAGCAGTTCTTC. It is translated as CASSPQTGTSGGANNEQFF.